Sequencing of this TCR beta chain was carried out in a study of blood T cells in healthy people across ages. In germline, CDR1 is SGHVS, CDR2 FNYEAQ. V lost 5 bases to trimming and J lost 2 bases; unmatched junction nucleotides: 10. This CDR3 has 16 residues. Then a second PCR, running about 6 to 12 cycles, was carried out with a sample-barcoded 5' primer and a J-beta primer mix. TCRdb recomputed calls from the 5' RACE reads with MiXCR, one row per CDR3 protein. In the table there are 660,000 or so distinct CDR3 sequences, roughly 53% of which are singletons. The chain combines TRBV7-6 with TRBJ2-3; 7 bases agree with TRBD2. The TCR comes from a man aged 55 to 70 in good health. Material for sequencing was blood. CDR3 bases: TGTGCCAGCAGCCCCCGGGCTAGCGGCCCCACAGATACGCAGTATTTT. Encoded protein: CASSPRASGPTDTQYF.